These T cell receptor beta chains were read from a single sample in a study of blood T cell repertoires in COVID-19. Profiling relied on immunoSEQ multiplex PCR, and the TCRdb table lists in-frame clones only, not all of them. Found here are 200,000 to 250,000 clones, around 86% of them singletons; the top ten hold 9% to 15%. Sequenced material: peripheral blood. The receptors here all came from a man aged 80 or over with acute or convalescent COVID-19. CDR3s include the opening cysteine and the closing phenylalanine or tryptophan. Clone size is stated in some rows and not others, as once, few, many or a class when expanded.

abundance | v_gene | CDR3aa
NA | TRBV6-5 | CASSYSTRSLGNEQFF
NA | TRBV15 | CATSRGQGSANYGYTF
few | TRBV7-2 | CASSLITGGLLKNQPQHF
NA | TRBV14 | CASSRGYEQYF
few | TRBV11-2 | CASRGRTGGPYEQYF
NA | TRBV3-1/TRBV3-2 | CASSQVQGNSPLHF
NA | TRBV6-5 | CASSRGQGQAFF
NA | TRBV19 | CASSAQVPTTQPQHF
NA | TRBV11-2 | CASSLRTLTGEQYF
NA | TRBV27 | CASSSNSGTHGYTF
NA | TRBV24-1 | CATSDPGNEVDSGANVLTF
NA | TRBV19 | CASSIGGSYGYTF
NA | TRBV7-8 | CASSSTGVGYEQYF
NA | TRBV15 | CATSPRLAGDNEQFF
NA | TRBV5-4 | CASRSEGGYEKLFF
few | TRBV6-6 | CASRQTGKLFF
NA | TRBV6-5 | CASSLRGGELFF
NA | TRBV9 | CASSALAGDYNEQFF
NA | TRBV27 | CASSLTSGRFNEQFF
NA | TRBV19 | CASSITQGTDEQFF
NA | TRBV5-1 | CASSSINWDSTATF
NA | TRBV9 | CASSVVTGSPALDTQYF
NA | TRBV6-5 | CATSRGSGEKLFF
few | TRBV12-3/TRBV12-4 | CASSQSYEQYF
NA | TRBV3-1/TRBV3-2 | CASSQEAGGGYTF
NA | TRBV7-6 | CASSLAGTGTIPETQYF
NA | TRBV21-1 | CASSNRGLWPQHF
NA | TRBV2 | CASTQGILQGNQPQHF
few | TRBV28 | CASSPAQGFSGNTIYF
NA | TRBV5-8 | CASSLRGRQGDYGYTF
NA | TRBV28 | CASSPGGPSSYEQYF
NA | TRBV3-1/TRBV3-2 | CASSPGTGGYGYTF
NA | TRBV28 | CASIAGGSYNEQFF
NA | TRBV9 | CASGRQGASIADGANVLTF
once | TRBV7-2 | CASSRGTVENSPLHF
once | TRBV27 | CASSFGKSKNSPLHF
NA | TRBV18 | CASSQVRAKNIQYF
NA | TRBV5-1 | CASSIGLAGELDTQYF
NA | TRBV12-1 | CASSTLWGPSYGYTF
once | TRBV5-1 | CASSASRTSGGHEQFF
NA | TRBV11-3 | CASSSRSSRTGELFF
NA | TRBV6-1 | CASSERVSGVRDTQYF
NA | TRBV7-7 | CASSPPGGRSTGELFF
NA | TRBV2 | CASRASGNGYTF
NA | TRBV3-1/TRBV3-2 | CASTAGGVGDYGYTF
NA | TRBV4-3 | CASSQEITGNQPQHF
NA | TRBV10-3 | CAISQLEGVGAEQFF
NA | TRBV11-3 | CASSSLAYNEQFF
NA | TRBV19 | CATSTGIPTDTQYF
NA | TRBV6-5 | CASSRHPNYGYTF
NA | TRBV25-1 | CASSWAGGGGYTF
NA | TRBV28 | CASSLEGQGDSGANVLTF
NA | TRBV28 | CASSYPGTGGEKLFF
NA | TRBV19 | CASRRTRDSNQPQHF